The 10 T cell receptor beta chains in this list originate from one sample, sequenced in a study of cytomegalovirus exposure and HLA in healthy donors. This PCR relied on a set of 60 Vbeta primers and 13 Jbeta primers. Sequencing was performed with immunoSEQ multiplex PCR; in TCRdb, only in-frame clones are kept and a portion is missing. The sample includes approximately 100,000 clones, less than 85% of them seen just once. Sequences were obtained from PBMCs. The receptors here all came from a man in his 60s in good health and CMV-seronegative.

The chain links TRBV19 to TRBJ1-2; the match to TRBD1 covers 7 bases. The CDR3 runs 17 residues. The germline V gene has CDR1 LNHDA and CDR2 SQIVND (reference sequence). Trimming cost V 6 bases and J 0 bases; bases outside gene matches: 13. This chain's CDR3 is CASRVFGTAETNYGYTF. As DNA, the CDR3 is TGTGCCAGTAGGGTATTCGGGACAGCAGAAACTAACTATGGCTACACCTTC.

V gene TRBV5-3 combines with J gene TRBJ2-7, with D perhaps TRBD1 (6 bases). TRBV5-3 is assigned to the ORF class and has an uncertain function. V lost 0 bases to trimming and J lost 4 bases, with 32 bases between them. The CDR3 consists of 21 residues. The CDR3 nucleotides read TGTGCCAGAAGCTTGGTTATCGACCCAAGACAGGCTGAAGGTATCGGGTACGAGCAGTACTTC. It encodes CARSLVIDPRQAEGIGYEQYF.

V and J are TRBV5-1 and TRBJ1-4; D is possibly TRBD1 (6 bases). This CDR3 has 15 amino acids. The germline V and J ends were trimmed by 4 bases and 0 bases, with 10 bases remaining between them. Germline V CDR1 and CDR2: SGHRS, YFSETQ. The CDR3 loop reads CASSLGTPTNEKLFF. The CDR3 coding sequence is TGCGCCAGCAGCCTAGGGACACCAACTAATGAAAAACTGTTTTTT.

V is TRBV29-1 and J is TRBJ2-3; TRBD1 matches 7 bases. V shed 6 bases and J 4 bases; nucleotides not matched to a gene: 4. The CDR3 contains 12 residues. CDR1 is SQVTM, CDR2 ANQGSEA, per germline. The chain's CDR3 is CSVDRDSDTQYF. CDR3 DNA: TGCAGCGTAGACAGGGATTCAGATACGCAGTATTTT.

The chain recombines TRBV13 with TRBJ1-3; TRBD1 agrees at 7 bases. J was trimmed by 4 bases and V by 1 base; bases with no gene match: 16. Germline values: CDR1 PRHDT, CDR2 FYEKMQ (reference sequence). CDR3 length equals 19 residues. Written as DNA, the CDR3 is TGTGCCAGCAGCTTAGCATCTCCGGGACAGCCTTCAGGAGGAAACACCATATATTTT. Protein product: CASSLASPGQPSGGNTIYF. Full variable domain (rest looked up from reference TRBV13 and TRBJ1-3): AAGVIQSPRHLIKEKRETATLKCYPIPRHDTVYWYQQGPGQDPQFLISFYEKMQSDKGSIPDRFSAQQFSDYHSELNMSSLELGDSALYFCASSLASPGQPSGGNTIYFGEGSWLTVV.

V and J are TRBV5-1 and TRBJ1-2; 8 nucleotides match TRBD1. Unmatched junction bases numbered 7, after V lost 4 bases and J lost 8 bases. Germline V gives CDR1 SGHRS, CDR2 YFSETQ. The CDR3 spans 13 residues. The CDR3 protein is CASSTGQGGGYTF. The DNA for the CDR3 is TGCGCCAGCAGCACCGGACAGGGAGGCGGCTACACCTTC. Variable domain in full (rest from reference TRBV5-1 and TRBJ1-2): KAGVTQTPRYLIKTRGQQVTLSCSPISGHRSVSWYQQTPGQGLQFLFEYFSETQRNKGNFPGRFSGRQFSNSRSEMNVSTLELGDSALYLCASSTGQGGGYTFGSGTRLTVV.

This clone appeared once. The CDR3 here is CASSQDATADGYTF. CDR3 in DNA: TGCGCCAGCAGCCAAGATGCGACAGCTGATGGCTACACCTTC. The V gene is TRBV4-3, the J gene TRBJ1-2; a possible D gene is TRBD1 (5 bases). Germline V lookup: CDR1 LGHNA, CDR2 YSLEER. Trimming removed 0 bases from V and 6 bases from J, with 11 bases in between. This CDR3 is built from 14 residues.

The chain carries TRBV7-7 and TRBJ2-1; TRBD2 matches 10 bases. The J segment lost 4 bases and the V segment lost 2 bases, leaving 2 bases of the junction unmatched. CDR1 SSHAT and CDR2 FNYEAQ come from the germline V gene (reference sequence). This CDR3 comprises 15 residues. The CDR3 region has the DNA TGTGCCAGCAGCTTAAGAGCGGGGGGGTACAATGAGCAGTTCTTC. It codes for CASSLRAGGYNEQFF.

The CDR3 loop reads CASSPGPGESYNEQFF. Written as DNA, the CDR3 is TGTGCCAGCAGCCCGGGGCCGGGGGAATCCTACAATGAGCAGTTCTTC. This chain links TRBV4-2 with TRBJ2-1, with D perhaps TRBD2 (6 bases). This CDR3 is built from 16 residues. V lost 4 bases and J lost 1, with 14 bases in between. Looked up from germline, CDR1 is LGHNA and CDR2 is YNFKEQ.

The chain has TRBV19 and TRBJ1-2; 9 bases match TRBD1. The J segment lost 0 bases and the V segment lost 11 bases, leaving 10 bases of the junction unmatched. This CDR3 region has 15 residues. Germline CDR1 LNHDA, CDR2 SQIVND (reference sequence). CDR3 region: CAAGQGITTNYGYTF. The CDR3 region has the DNA TGTGCCGCCGGACAGGGGATTACCACTAACTATGGCTACACCTTC.